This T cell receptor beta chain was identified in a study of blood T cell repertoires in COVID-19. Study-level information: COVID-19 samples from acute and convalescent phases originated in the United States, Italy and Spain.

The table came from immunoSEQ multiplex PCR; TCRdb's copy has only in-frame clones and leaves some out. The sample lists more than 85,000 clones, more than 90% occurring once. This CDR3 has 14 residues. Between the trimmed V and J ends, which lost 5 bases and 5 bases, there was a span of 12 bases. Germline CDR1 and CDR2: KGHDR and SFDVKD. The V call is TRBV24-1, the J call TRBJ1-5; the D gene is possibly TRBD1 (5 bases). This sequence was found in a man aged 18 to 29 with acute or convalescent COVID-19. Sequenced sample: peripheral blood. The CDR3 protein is CATSAPGADQPQHF. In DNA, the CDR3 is TGTGCCACCAGTGCCCCTGGGGCCGATCAGCCCCAGCATTTT.